One sample yielded the 24 T cell receptor beta chains listed below, sequenced in a study of spatial heterogeneity in lung cancer. TCRdb re-called the 5' RACE reads through MiXCR, storing one row per CDR3 protein. The data show under 75,000 distinct CDR3 sequences, with around 9.3% seen just once and roughly 1.9% held by the top ten. Stated time point: blood at routine non-recurrence follow-up after resection. Sequencing used PBMCs, obtained at follow-up. These receptors all stem from a female donor with early-stage non-small cell lung cancer.

This clonotype was picked up many times. The chain combines TRBV18 with TRBJ1-1; D remains unclear. The V gene lost 6 bases and the J gene lost 0 bases, with 8 bases spanning the gap. The CDR3 has 13 residues. From germline, CDR1 is KGHSH and CDR2 LQKENI. The CDR3 loop reads CASSEDLNTEAFF. The CDR3 region has the DNA TGTGCCAGCTCGGAGGATTTGAACACTGAAGCTTTCTTT.

This clonotype was counted a few times. The V and J genes are TRBV27 and TRBJ1-5; a weak D match, TRBD1 (6 bases). The CDR3 extends over 14 amino acids. From germline, CDR1 is MNHEY and CDR2 SMNVEV (reference sequence). The V gene lost 4 bases and the J gene lost 7 bases, with 14 bases spanning the gap. The CDR3 region has the DNA TGTGCCAGCAGTTGGGGGGCGCACGACCAGCCCCAGCATTTT. It encodes CASSWGAHDQPQHF.

CDR3 sequence (DNA): TGCGCCAGCAGTCTGGCGGGGCTGTCCGAGCAGTACTTC. This gives the protein CASSLAGLSEQYF. The chain combines TRBV10-2 with TRBJ2-7, with D perhaps TRBD2 (6 bases). Germline loops: CDR1 WSHSY, CDR2 SAAADI. This CDR3 contains 13 residues. Trimming took 5 bases from V and 6 from J, leaving 14 bases between them.

This clonotype was detected a few times. The chain links TRBV27 to TRBJ1-2; a weak D match, TRBD1 (6 bases). The CDR3 covers 15 residues. Per the germline V gene, CDR1 is MNHEY and CDR2 is SMNVEV (reference sequence). V dropped 5 bases and J dropped 5 bases, with 18 bases sitting between them. CDR3 amino acids: CASSLRGGPLYGYTF. Here the CDR3 DNA reads TGTGCCAGCAGTCTCCGGGGGGGCCCTCTATATGGCTACACCTTC.

Many counts were recorded for this clonotype. The V call is TRBV10-2, the J call TRBJ2-1; TRBD2 agrees at 7 bases. Germline-derived CDR1 and CDR2 are WSHSY and SAAADI. The CDR3 runs 15 residues. J lost 10 bases, V lost 6 bases, and 15 bases had no gene match. The CDR3 coding sequence is TGCGCCAGCAGAGGCGGGCGGGCGCCCGGGGGGGAGCAGTTCTTC. This translates into CASRGGRAPGGEQFF.

This clonotype was observed at least ten times. At one boundary the junction diverges from the germline segment, which might be a read error. This chain links TRBV7-7 with TRBJ2-7; 7 nucleotides align to TRBD2. Per germline, CDR1 SSHAT and CDR2 FNYEAQ (reference sequence). CDR3 length equals 13 residues. CDR3 loop: CASSPGLDYEQYF. The DNA of the CDR3 is TGTGCTAGCAGCCCCGGACTAGACTACGAGCAGTACTTC.

This clonotype showed up many times. The chain recombines TRBV5-1 with TRBJ2-5; 9 bases are a match to TRBD1. V dropped 4 bases and J dropped 6; count of bases not matched to a gene: 10. The CDR3 is 15 residues long. CDR1 is SGHRS and CDR2 is YFSETQ in the germline V gene. In nucleotides, the CDR3 is TGCGCCAGCAGCCCGTTACCGGGACAGGGTCAGACCCAGTACTTC. It specifies CASSPLPGQGQTQYF.

This clonotype was detected only a few times. This chain links TRBV5-1 with TRBJ1-1; D is uncertain. CDR3 length: 15 amino acids. Germline CDR1 reads SGHRS; CDR2 reads YFSETQ. Trimming took 1 base from V and 3 from J, leaving 13 bases between them. In DNA form, the CDR3 reads TGCGCCAGCAGCTTGCGGGCCGCTGGGGACACTGAAGCTTTCTTT. Translating gives CASSLRAAGDTEAFF.

This clonotype came up many times. The J gene is TRBJ2-2, the V gene TRBV12-3 or TRBV12-4; 7 nucleotides agree with TRBD2. The junction had 8 bases not matched to a gene; V was cut back by 8 bases and J by 2 bases. The CDR3 covers 15 residues. The CDR3 DNA is TGTGCCAGCTACCCGGGCGGGAGCAACACCGGGGAGCTGTTTTTT. Translated: CASYPGGSNTGELFF.

The chain is built from TRBV28 and TRBJ1-5; a possible D gene is TRBD1 (6 bases). Germline V CDR1 and CDR2: MDHEN, SYDVKM. The CDR3 sequence is 13 residues long. Trimming took 11 bases from V and 0 from J, leaving 11 bases between them. CDR3 DNA sequence: TGTGCCTCGGGACACGATAGCAATCAGCCCCAGCATTTT. Its translation: CASGHDSNQPQHF.

This clonotype was detected many times. The chain recombines TRBV19 with TRBJ1-5; D uncertain. V was shortened by 4 bases and J by 3 bases, with 19 bases between the two germline ends. Germline lookup yields CDR1 LNHDA and CDR2 SQIVND (reference sequence). CDR3 length: 17 amino acids. CDR3 in amino acids: CASSTNLLTGNNQPQHF. The CDR3 DNA reads TGTGCCAGTAGTACCAATCTATTGACGGGGAACAATCAGCCCCAGCATTTT.

This clonotype was detected many times. The chain recombines TRBV7-9 with TRBJ2-1; D is possibly TRBD1 (6 bases). The CDR3 loop spans 15 amino acids. The V end lost 0 bases, the J end lost 6 bases, and 12 bases lay between the germline ends. CDR1 and CDR2 (germline): SEHNR, FQNEAQ (reference sequence). CDR3 bases: TGTGCCAGCAGCTTAGCGCTCAGGGGCAGCAATGAGCAGTTCTTC. This sequence encodes CASSLALRGSNEQFF. The entire variable domain, with the rest obtained from reference TRBV7-9 and TRBJ2-1, is as follows: DTGVSQNPRHKITKRGQNVTFRCDPISEHNRLYWYRQTLGQGPEFLTYFQNEAQLEKSRLLSDRFSAERPKGSFSTLEIQRTEQGDSAMYLCASSLALRGSNEQFFGPGTRLTVL.

This clonotype was counted ten times or more. This chain links TRBV29-1 with TRBJ1-5; D gene uncertain. The germline V and J ends were trimmed by 5 bases and 1 base, with 9 bases remaining between them. The germline gives CDR1 SQVTM, CDR2 ANQGSEA. The CDR3 totals 13 residues. CDR3 protein: CSVQGSSNQPQHF. CDR3 bases: TGCAGCGTTCAAGGAAGCAGCAATCAGCCCCAGCATTTT.

This clonotype has a count of ten or more. The V and J genes are TRBV7-2 and TRBJ1-1; TRBD1 might be the D (5 bases). V was shortened by 0 bases and J by 4 bases, with 12 bases between the two germline ends. CDR1 is SGHTA and CDR2 is FQGNSA in the germline V gene. CDR3 length: 15 amino acids. The CDR3 bases are TGTGCCAGCAGCTTAGCTAAGGGGCGAATCACTGAAGCTTTCTTT. It yields the protein CASSLAKGRITEAFF.

This clonotype appeared many times. The chain links TRBV18 to TRBJ1-1; no definite D call. Germline CDR1 KGHSH, CDR2 LQKENI. V lost 1 base to trimming and J lost 0 bases, with 18 bases between them. This CDR3 is built from 18 residues. The CDR3 reads CASSPLGGILGVNTEAFF. CDR3 bases: TGTGCCAGCTCACCACTTGGCGGGATCCTCGGGGTGAACACTGAAGCTTTCTTT. Full variable domain (remainder filled in from reference TRBV18 and TRBJ1-1): NAGVMQNPRHLVRRRGQEARLRCSPMKGHSHVYWYRQLPEEGLKFMVYLQKENIIDESGMPKERFSAEFPKEGPSILRIQQVVRGDSAAYFCASSPLGGILGVNTEAFFGQGTRLTVV.

This clonotype was found a few times. The chain uses TRBV6-6 and TRBJ2-7; 7 nucleotides align to TRBD1. The V and J ends lost 6 bases and 6 bases, in that order; junction bases with no gene match: 11. This CDR3 comprises 14 residues. Germline lookup yields CDR1 MNHNY and CDR2 SVGAGI (reference sequence). The CDR3 sequence: CASSSGTAVSEQYF. Written as DNA, the CDR3 is TGTGCCAGCAGCTCCGGGACAGCAGTGAGCGAGCAGTACTTC.

This clonotype was seen ten or more times. The J gene is TRBJ1-1, the V gene TRBV25-1, with 10 bases fitting TRBD1. V shed 5 bases, J shed 12 bases, and the junction held 9 bases outside the gene matches. Germline loops: CDR1 MGHDK, CDR2 SYGVNS. The CDR3 contains 13 residues. The CDR3 loop reads CASSPRTGGMSFF. CDR3 nucleotides: TGTGCCAGCAGTCCCCGGACAGGGGGTATGTCTTTCTTT.

The table lists this clonotype with a few counts. The J gene is TRBJ2-5, the V gene TRBV7-9; TRBD1 matches at 7 bases. The CDR3 extends over 14 amino acids. V was pared by 7 bases and J by 2 bases, with 7 bases of the junction left unmatched. Germline V CDR1 and CDR2: SEHNR, FQNEAQ (reference sequence). In DNA, the CDR3 is TGTGCCAGCACCTCTCTGACAGGGCAAGAGACCCAGTACTTC. Its translation: CASTSLTGQETQYF.

This clonotype has just a few counts. The rearrangement uses TRBV5-1 and TRBJ1-2, with 11 bases matching TRBD1. Germline V gives CDR1 SGHRS, CDR2 YFSETQ. The J segment lost 7 bases and the V segment lost 2 bases, leaving 7 bases of the junction unmatched. The CDR3 loop spans 15 amino acids. The DNA of the CDR3 is TGCGCCAGCAGCTTCGGACAGGGGGCGGTTGCTGGCTACACCTTC. It translates to CASSFGQGAVAGYTF.

This clonotype came up many times. The chain carries TRBV6-5 and TRBJ1-2, with D hard to call. This CDR3 contains 13 residues. Germline CDR1 and CDR2: MNHEY and SVGAGI. The ends were cut back, 0 bases at V and 8 bases at J, with 10 bases in the middle. CDR3 amino acids: CASSYSTTGGYTF. The CDR3 nucleotides read TGTGCCAGCAGTTACTCGACGACGGGGGGCTACACCTTC.

This rearrangement joins TRBV2 to TRBJ2-2, with D possibly being TRBD1 (6 bases). The length of the CDR3 is 19 residues. The V gene lost 10 bases and the J gene lost 2 bases, with 29 bases spanning the gap. Germline V gene data show CDR1 as SNHLY and CDR2 as FYNNEI. The CDR3 sequence: CATSRWGFAGAVNTGELFF. As DNA, the CDR3 is TGTGCCACATCTCGATGGGGGTTTGCAGGGGCGGTCAACACCGGGGAGCTGTTTTTT.

This clonotype was counted a few times. The chain joins TRBV20-1 to TRBJ1-2; D remains unclear. Germline V gene lookup returns CDR1 DFQATT and CDR2 SNEGSKA (reference sequence). The CDR3 has 14 residues. The V and J ends lost 3 bases and 2 bases respectively, with 13 bases between them. The CDR3: CSARDRVSNYGYTF. CDR3 sequence (DNA): TGCAGTGCTAGGGATAGGGTGTCGAACTATGGCTACACCTTC.

This clonotype has at least ten counts. The chain uses TRBV7-9 and TRBJ1-5, with 7 bases identical to TRBD1. The CDR3 is 14 residues long. The junction had 3 bases not matched to a gene; V was cut back by 1 base and J by 6 bases. Germline V CDR1 and CDR2: SEHNR, FQNEAQ (reference sequence). DNA of the CDR3: TGTGCCAGCAGCTTAGGACAGGGAGGTCAGCCCCAGCATTTT. Amino acid sequence: CASSLGQGGQPQHF.

At least ten counts were recorded for this clonotype. The chain couples TRBV30 to TRBJ2-7; 9 bases are a match to TRBD2. This CDR3 has 13 amino acids. Germline loops: CDR1 GTSNPN, CDR2 SVGIG (reference sequence). J gave up 5 bases and V 5 bases, and 7 bases lay outside the gene matches. The CDR3 loop reads CAWCRAGGDEQYF. In nucleotides, the CDR3 is TGTGCCTGGTGCCGGGCGGGAGGGGACGAGCAGTACTTC.